This T cell receptor (beta chain) came from a study of beta chain features in type 1 diabetes. The wider study: All samples together contributed about 100,000,000 sorted cells for examination.

Every participating donor gave one draw, a heparinised blood sample averaging roughly 0.12 L. Whole-study results and caveats: Naive, central memory and Treg TCRB repertoires appeared more alike in patients than in healthy donors. Sequencing the cDNA could make cells with high TCR expression show up more than they should.

Worth noting for this clone: The antigen is undetermined.

V was clipped by 3 bases and J by 5 bases; unmatched bases: 9. CDR3 length: 16 residues. Germline loops: CDR1 KGHSH, CDR2 LQKENI. Expressed TCRB transcripts were sequenced, since all the RNA that had been isolated was reverse transcribed. TCRdb keeps only in-frame clones here, not all; method: immunoSEQ multiplex PCR. The table shows about 130,000 clones, with nearly 9.5% occurring only once. The TCR sequence derives from a man aged 18 to 35 in good health. This chain links TRBV18 with TRBJ2-7, with 11 bases fitting TRBD2. The sample was central memory CD4+ T cells from blood. CDR3 protein: CASSPSTSGAGHEQYF. CDR3 nucleotide sequence: TGTGCCAGCTCACCTTCGACTAGCGGGGCGGGCCACGAGCAGTACTTC. Combining the CDR3 with reference TRBV18 and TRBJ2-7 gives the whole variable domain NAGVMQNPRHLVRRRGQEARLRCSPMKGHSHVYWYRQLPEEGLKFMVYLQKENIIDESGMPKERFSAEFPKEGPSILRIQQVVRGDSAAYFCASSPSTSGAGHEQYFGPGTRLTVT.